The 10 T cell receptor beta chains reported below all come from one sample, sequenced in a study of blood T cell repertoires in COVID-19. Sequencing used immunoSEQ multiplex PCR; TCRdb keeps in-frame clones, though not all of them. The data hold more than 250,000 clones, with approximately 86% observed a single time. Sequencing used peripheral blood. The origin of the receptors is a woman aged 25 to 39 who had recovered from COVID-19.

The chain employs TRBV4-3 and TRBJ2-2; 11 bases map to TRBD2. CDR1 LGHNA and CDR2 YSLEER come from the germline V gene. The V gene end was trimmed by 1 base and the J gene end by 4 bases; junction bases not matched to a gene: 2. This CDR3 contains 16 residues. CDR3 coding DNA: TGCGCCAGCAGCCAAGGGCTAGCGGGAGGCACCGGGGAGCTGTTTTTT. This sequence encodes CASSQGLAGGTGELFF.

CDR3 nucleotides: TGTGCCATCAGTGAGGGGGGACTGGGGAGTGACCAGTACTTC. It translates to CAISEGGLGSDQYF. V gene TRBV10-3 combines with J gene TRBJ2-5, with D perhaps matching TRBD2 (6 bases). V was cut by 2 bases and J by 10 bases, with 17 bases left in between. Per germline, CDR1 ENHRY and CDR2 SYGVKD. CDR3 length: 14 residues.

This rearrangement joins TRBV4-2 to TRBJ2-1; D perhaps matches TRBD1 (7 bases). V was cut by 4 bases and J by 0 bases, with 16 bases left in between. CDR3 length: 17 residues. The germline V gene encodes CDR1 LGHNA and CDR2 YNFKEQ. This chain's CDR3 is CASSLEGQLSSYNEQFF. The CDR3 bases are TGTGCCAGCAGCCTGGAGGGACAGCTAAGCTCCTACAATGAGCAGTTCTTC.

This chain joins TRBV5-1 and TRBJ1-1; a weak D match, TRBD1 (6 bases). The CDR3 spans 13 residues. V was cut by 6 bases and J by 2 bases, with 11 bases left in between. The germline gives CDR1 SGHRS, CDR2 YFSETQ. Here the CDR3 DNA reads TGCGCCAGCACGTCACAGGGTAACACTGAAGCTTTCTTT. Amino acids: CASTSQGNTEAFF.

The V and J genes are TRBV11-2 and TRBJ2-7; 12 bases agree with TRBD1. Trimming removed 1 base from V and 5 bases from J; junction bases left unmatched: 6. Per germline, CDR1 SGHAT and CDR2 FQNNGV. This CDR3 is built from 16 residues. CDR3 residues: CASSLAFGTGGDEQYF. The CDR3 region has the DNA TGTGCCAGCAGCTTAGCTTTTGGGACAGGGGGCGACGAGCAGTACTTC. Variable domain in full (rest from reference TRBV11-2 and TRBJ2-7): EAGVAQSPRYKIIEKRQSVAFWCNPISGHATLYWYQQILGQGPKLLIQFQNNGVVDDSQLPKDRFSAERLKGVDSTLKIQPAKLEDSAVYLCASSLAFGTGGDEQYFGPGTRLTVT.

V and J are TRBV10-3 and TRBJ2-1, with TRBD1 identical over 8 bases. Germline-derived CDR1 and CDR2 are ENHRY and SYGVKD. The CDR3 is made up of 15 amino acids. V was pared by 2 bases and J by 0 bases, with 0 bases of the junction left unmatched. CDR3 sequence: CAISEGQGSYNEQFF. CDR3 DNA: TGTGCCATCAGTGAGGGACAGGGCTCCTACAATGAGCAGTTCTTC.

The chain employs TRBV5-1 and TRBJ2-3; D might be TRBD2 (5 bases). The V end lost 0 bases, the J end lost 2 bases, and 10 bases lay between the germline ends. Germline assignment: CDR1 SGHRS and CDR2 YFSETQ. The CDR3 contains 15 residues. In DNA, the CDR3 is TGCGCCAGCAGCTTGGGGGGAGTATCCACAGATACGCAGTATTTT. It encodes CASSLGGVSTDTQYF.

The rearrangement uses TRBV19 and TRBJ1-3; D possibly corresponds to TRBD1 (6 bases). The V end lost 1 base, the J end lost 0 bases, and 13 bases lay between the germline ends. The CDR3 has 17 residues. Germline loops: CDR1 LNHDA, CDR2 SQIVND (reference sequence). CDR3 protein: CASSIVPQGTSGNTIYF. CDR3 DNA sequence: TGTGCCAGTAGTATAGTACCACAGGGTACCTCTGGAAACACCATATATTTT. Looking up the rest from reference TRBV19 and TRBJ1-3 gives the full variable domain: DGGITQSPKYLFRKEGQNVTLSCEQNLNHDAMYWYRQDPGQGLRLIYYSQIVNDFQKGDIAEGYSVSREKKESFPLTVTSAQKNPTAFYLCASSIVPQGTSGNTIYFGEGSWLTVV.

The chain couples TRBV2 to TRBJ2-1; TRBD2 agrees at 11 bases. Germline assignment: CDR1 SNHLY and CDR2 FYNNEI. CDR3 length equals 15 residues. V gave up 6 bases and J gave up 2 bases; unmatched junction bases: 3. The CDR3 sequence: CASRRLAGPYNEQFF. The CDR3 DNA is TGTGCCAGCAGGAGACTAGCGGGGCCCTACAATGAGCAGTTCTTC.

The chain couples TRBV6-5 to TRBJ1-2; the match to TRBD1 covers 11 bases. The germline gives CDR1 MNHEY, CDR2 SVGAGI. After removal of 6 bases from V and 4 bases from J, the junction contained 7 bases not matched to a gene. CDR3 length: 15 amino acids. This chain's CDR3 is CASSPGDRGGYGYTF. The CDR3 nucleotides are TGTGCCAGCAGCCCCGGGGACAGGGGGGGCTATGGCTACACCTTC.